The present TCR beta chain was sequenced within a study of cytomegalovirus exposure and HLA in healthy donors. In the study overall: Among about 190 million T cells, an earlier analysis found around 100 million unique TCR beta sequences. Study-level results: Later analysis indicated greater clonal expansion among HLA-associated TCR beta chains than among equally common other chains. Rare TCR sequences dominated, though some public TCRs recurred in many donors.

Whereas donors were nominally healthy upon sampling, unrecorded immune exposures were probable. After removal of 4 bases from V and 1 base from J, the junction contained 0 bases not matched to a gene. Germline V gene lookup returns CDR1 MNHEY and CDR2 SMNVEV (reference sequence). This CDR3 region has 13 residues. This clone was seen only a few times. The antigen is not known. It was with 60 Vbeta and 13 Jbeta primers that the PCR ran. Produced via immunoSEQ multiplex PCR; TCRdb's table is partial and in-frame only. The sample contains about 70,000 clones, more than 80% of which appear only once. This sequence joins TRBV27 and TRBJ1-1; 7 bases fit TRBD1. The clonotype comes from a woman aged 25-40 years in good health and CMV-seronegative. The sample taken for sequencing was PBMCs. CDR3 bases: TGTGCCAGCAGTTCAGGGGGGAACACTGAAGCTTTCTTT. Translated: CASSSGGNTEAFF.